These 18 T cell receptor beta chains were all obtained from the same sample, sequenced in a study of T cell repertoires in cytomegalovirus infection. TCRdb fed the reads into MiXCR, producing one record per CDR3 protein. The sample yields hundreds of thousands of distinct CDR3 sequences, roughly 9.3% seen once. The specimen was PBMCs. The receptors were sampled from a human donor in good health (CMV status not recorded). Some clones in this sample may be carry-over from other donors' samples.

The chain has TRBV6-2 or TRBV6-3 and TRBJ1-1; no definite D call. Germline lookup yields CDR1 MNHEY and CDR2 SVGEGT. Deletions cut 6 bases from V and 6 bases from J, with 11 bases between. The CDR3 covers 12 residues. The DNA of the CDR3 is TGTGCCAGCAGCCAAGACAAAGCTGAAGCTTTCTTT. It codes for CASSQDKAEAFF.

This clonotype was found many times. This rearrangement joins TRBV10-2 to TRBJ1-5; D is undetermined. The CDR3 is made up of 14 amino acids. Trimming stripped 3 bases from V and 3 bases from J, with 9 bases between. Germline-derived CDR1 and CDR2 are WSHSY and SAAADI. The CDR3, as DNA: TGCGCCAGCAGTGAAGTGGGTATCAATCAGCCCCAGCATTTT. Protein product: CASSEVGINQPQHF.

CDR3 loop: CASSLDNLNYGYTF. The CDR3 bases are TGTGCCAGCAGCTTGGACAATTTGAACTATGGCTACACCTTC. The rearrangement joins TRBV9 to TRBJ1-2; D perhaps matches TRBD1 (5 bases). V was clipped by 4 bases and J by 2 bases, with 12 bases between them. CDR3 length equals 14 residues. Germline CDR1 SGDLS, CDR2 YYNGEE. The whole variable domain, remainder taken from reference TRBV9 and TRBJ1-2, is DSGVTQTPKHLITATGQRVTLRCSPRSGDLSVYWYQQSLDQGLQFLIQYYNGEERAKGNILERFSAQQFPDLHSELNLSSLELGDSALYFCASSLDNLNYGYTFGSGTRLTVV.

Notes on this clonotype: A much larger clone is a single base away; this may be a read error. This chain uses TRBV20-1 with TRBJ1-5, with D unclear. The germline CDR1 and CDR2 sequences are DFQATT and SNEGSKA (reference sequence). The CDR3 covers 15 residues. The CDR3 DNA sequence: TGCAGAGCTAGAGATCCAGTGTATAGCAATCAGCCCCAGCATTTT. Encoded protein: CRARDPVYSNQPQHF.

This clonotype has ten or more counts. This chain uses TRBV7-3 with TRBJ2-1; no clear D. Trimming took off 4 bases at V and 8 bases at J, with 12 bases between the two ends. The germline gives CDR1 SGHTA, CDR2 FQGTGA. The CDR3 contains 13 residues. The CDR3 loop reads CASSSDWVDEQFF. The DNA of the CDR3 is TGTGCCAGCAGCTCCGATTGGGTTGATGAGCAGTTCTTC.

In this sample, this clonotype turned up a few times. CDR3 bases: TGCGCCAGCAGCTTGGATGGTCGGGCGACGCAGTATTTT. Residues: CASSLDGRATQYF. The rearrangement uses TRBV5-1 and TRBJ2-3, with D unclear. There are 13 residues in the CDR3. Germline lookup yields CDR1 SGHRS and CDR2 YFSETQ. V was shortened by 0 bases and J by 9 bases, with 11 bases between the two germline ends.

The rearrangement links TRBV4-2 to TRBJ2-3, with 7 bases aligning to TRBD1. CDR1 and CDR2 from the germline V gene are LGHNA and YNFKEQ. Losses at the gene ends were 0 bases for V and 2 bases for J; bases not matched to a gene: 2. This CDR3 has 15 residues. The CDR3 DNA sequence: TGTGCCAGCAGCCAAGAGGACAGGTACACAGATACGCAGTATTTT. It yields the protein CASSQEDRYTDTQYF.

Many counts were recorded for this clonotype. CDR3 nucleotides: TGTGCCAGCAGTTACGCTCCTGGGGCCTCCAGGGGTATGAACACTGAAGCTTTCTTT. It codes for CASSYAPGASRGMNTEAFF. V gene TRBV6-2 or TRBV6-3 combines with J gene TRBJ1-1, with D tentatively TRBD1 (6 bases). Looked up from germline, CDR1 is MNHEY and CDR2 is SVGEGT. V lost 2 bases and J lost 0, with 22 bases in between. The CDR3 covers 19 residues.

This clonotype appeared many times. This chain links TRBV6-2 or TRBV6-3 with TRBJ2-1; D unclear. CDR3 length: 11 residues. Germline CDR1 is MNHEY and CDR2 is SVGEGT. Trimming pared 5 bases from V and 7 bases from J, leaving 6 bases between. CDR3 residues: CASSKRNEQFF. The CDR3, as DNA: TGTGCCAGCAGTAAAAGAAATGAGCAGTTCTTC.

This rearrangement joins TRBV7-3 to TRBJ2-1; 11 nucleotides match TRBD2. Germline CDR1 is SGHTA and CDR2 is FQGTGA. Trimming cost V 5 bases and J 2 bases; bases outside gene matches: 5. CDR3 length: 16 residues. The CDR3 reads CASSVLAGGAYNEQFF. CDR3 nucleotides: TGTGCCAGCAGCGTCCTAGCGGGGGGCGCCTACAATGAGCAGTTCTTC.

At least ten counts were recorded for this clonotype. The rearrangement uses TRBV19 and TRBJ2-1; 16 nucleotides match TRBD2. Germline CDR1 reads LNHDA; CDR2 reads SQIVND (reference sequence). With 1 base clipped from V and 7 bases from J, the junction kept 4 bases outside the gene matches. There are 17 residues in the CDR3. The CDR3 region has the DNA TGTGCCAGTAGTATAGTGGGACTAGCGGGGGGGCGTAATGAGCAGTTCTTC. Encoded protein: CASSIVGLAGGRNEQFF.

This clonotype was recorded a few times. The chain links TRBV19 to TRBJ2-1; no clear D gene. V shed 3 bases and J shed 8 bases, with 5 bases lying between them. The CDR3 length is 11 residues. Per germline, CDR1 LNHDA and CDR2 SQIVND (reference sequence). The CDR3: CASSIGHEQFF. In DNA form, the CDR3 reads TGTGCCAGTAGTATCGGACATGAGCAGTTCTTC.

The V call is TRBV5-6, the J call TRBJ1-1; possible D gene TRBD1, 5 bases. The germline V gene has CDR1 SGHDT and CDR2 YYEEEE. V dropped 2 bases and J dropped 3 bases, with 14 bases sitting between them. This CDR3 is built from 15 residues. CDR3 coding DNA: TGTGCCAGCAGCTTTGGGGGGTACTCGGACACTGAAGCTTTCTTT. Protein: CASSFGGYSDTEAFF.

V gene TRBV20-1 combines with J gene TRBJ1-1, with D uncertain. This CDR3 spans 11 amino acids. V lost 6 bases and J 1 base, leaving 6 bases between the germline ends. The germline V gene encodes CDR1 DFQATT and CDR2 SNEGSKA (reference sequence). This chain's CDR3 is CSAWSNTEAFF. The CDR3 region has the DNA TGCAGTGCGTGGTCGAACACTGAAGCTTTCTTT.

Ten or more counts support this clonotype. The gene calls are TRBV6-6 and TRBJ1-1, with D maybe TRBD1 (5 bases). This CDR3 has 14 amino acids. Looked up from germline, CDR1 is MNHNY and CDR2 is SVGAGI (reference sequence). Trimming took 6 bases from V and 1 from J, leaving 12 bases between them. This chain's CDR3 is CASRRRDENTEAFF. In nucleotides, the CDR3 is TGTGCCAGCAGACGCCGGGACGAGAACACTGAAGCTTTCTTT.

This clonotype has a count of ten or more. The V and J genes are TRBV5-6 and TRBJ1-5; D remains ambiguous. This CDR3 contains 15 residues. Germline V gene lookup returns CDR1 SGHDT and CDR2 YYEEEE. The V gene lost 0 bases and the J gene lost 4 bases, with 11 bases spanning the gap. The CDR3 protein is CASSLGQRDNQPQHF. CDR3 nucleotides: TGTGCCAGCAGCTTGGGGCAGCGGGATAATCAGCCCCAGCATTTT.

This clonotype was detected only a few times. V and J are TRBV5-1 and TRBJ2-6; TRBD1 matches 7 bases. Trimming at V came to 3 bases and at J to 0 bases, leaving 9 bases not matched to a gene. This CDR3 spans 18 amino acids. The V gene's germline CDR1 is SGHRS and CDR2 YFSETQ. The DNA for the CDR3 is TGCGCCAGCAGCTCCGGGACAGACCAGAGCTCTGGGGCCAACGTCCTGACTTTC. This encodes CASSSGTDQSSGANVLTF. The whole variable domain, remainder taken from reference TRBV5-1 and TRBJ2-6, is KAGVTQTPRYLIKTRGQQVTLSCSPISGHRSVSWYQQTPGQGLQFLFEYFSETQRNKGNFPGRFSGRQFSNSRSEMNVSTLELGDSALYLCASSSGTDQSSGANVLTFGAGSRLTVL.

This clonotype came up many times. The chain has TRBV7-3 and TRBJ2-1; no clear D gene. Germline CDR1 SGHTA, CDR2 FQGTGA. The CDR3 runs 14 residues. Between the trimmed V and J ends, which lost 5 bases and 5 bases, there was a span of 13 bases. CDR3 DNA sequence: TGTGCCAGCAGCGACCCGAAGGGCCACAATGAGCAGTTCTTC. This codes for CASSDPKGHNEQFF.